This T cell receptor beta chain was sequenced for a study of T cells after yellow fever vaccination (dated by TCRdb to the late 2010s). Context from the whole study: The SMART-Seq v4 Ultra Low Input RNA kit was used to prepare libraries from fractions with low cell numbers. Bulk TCR alpha and beta repertoires were sequenced longitudinally to track T-cell clones before and after primary and booster YFV17D yellow fever vaccination. Two healthy male donors, one aged 18 to 30 and one aged 30 to 39 years, were included in the cohort. Blood was drawn at multiple timepoints before and after primary and secondary immunization, with bulk PBMC replicates and cell subsets isolated.

To note about this clonotype: Its antigen target is currently unknown. Base-call qualities are not available, and no considerably larger clone is one nucleotide away.

Synthesis of TCR cDNA relied on 5'RACE template switching, a step that introduced a universal primer site along with unique molecular identifiers. Priming of cDNA synthesis was performed from both the TCR alpha and TCR beta constant segments. Two PCR steps were used to amplify libraries, with sample barcodes and sequencing adapters being added in the second step. Libraries were sequenced on Illumina HiSeq 2500 (2x100 bp) or NovaSeq (2x150 bp). As for the authors' bioinformatics: Demultiplexing of reads and collapsing into UMI consensus sequences were performed with MIGEC, and V(D)J alignment was carried out with MiXCR. Clonotypes responding to the vaccine were identified with edgeR on replicate PBMC samples, with the criteria of FDR below 0.01 and a log2 fold change above 5 up to day 15. Each bulk clonotype was labeled CD4 or CD8 based on which sequenced repertoire, CD4 or CD8, contained the clonotype at higher abundance. Clones were called with MiXCR by TCRdb after fastp trimmed the public reads at Q25, and only in-frame beta chains were retained. Under each unique CDR3 protein, matching rows form one entry showing the most common genes and DNA. Clone size and V and J calls follow TCRdb, not the original study. The sample has around 600,000 distinct CDR3 sequences on record, around 12% of them singletons. Of the sample, around 14% is held by the ten largest clones.

Per the publication, the treatment or condition label means: live attenuated yellow fever vaccine strain. At each blood-draw timepoint, two biological replicates of bulk PBMCs were collected. A standard Ficoll-Paque protocol was used to isolate PBMCs from peripheral blood. RNA was extracted with TriZol from bulk PBMCs, CD4 and CD8 fractions, and dextramer-positive and dextramer-negative fractions. The CDR3 goes from the cysteine to the phenylalanine over 15 residues. The only DNA kept is the CDR3, 45 bases in frame from the first base. The germline V gene (reference sequence) supplies CDR1 LGHDT and CDR2 YNNKEL. V is cut by 0 bases and J by 4 bases, and the space between the germline ends is 12 bases. Broad study findings and their caveats: Because only two donors were included in the study, the extent to which the findings can be generalized is limited. After the booster, most clones that had expanded after primary vaccination were detected again (around 96% of CD4 and more than 80% of CD8), suggesting broad maintenance of memory. Computational filtering was required because FACS-sorted repertoires could contain abundant contaminating clonotypes from the bulk population. A small fraction of clonotypes showed up in both the CD4 and CD8 compartments, probably as a result of convergent recombination. The secondary T-cell response was weaker than the primary response but faster, peaking on day 5 instead of day 15.

Material: PBMCs, obtained on the day of the yellow fever booster vaccination. The V and J segments used are TRBV3-1 and TRBJ2-5, and the D gene may be TRBD2, 6 bases matching. The clonotype was recovered from a man younger than 40 who received the YFV17D yellow fever vaccine. The CDR3 region reads CASSQEVMGGETQYF. The base sequence is TGTGCCAGCAGCCAAGAAGTCATGGGGGGAGAGACCCAGTACTTC.